This T cell receptor beta chain was documented in a study of CD8 T cells in ankylosing spondylitis. Study results and limitations: Reportedly, significant enrichment of disease-linked clones occurred in matched ankylosing spondylitis synovial fluid. Ankylosing spondylitis blood appeared to be characterized by a TCR beta motif of several highly homologous variants.

V lost 1 base and J 5 bases, leaving 14 bases between the germline ends. This CDR3 has 16 residues. Germline CDR1 reads SEHNR; CDR2 reads FQNEAQ (reference sequence). In its sample, this clonotype was seen many times. Antigen: not known. Preparation of TCR beta libraries was done by quantitative 5'-RACE with molecular barcodes. TCRdb analysed the 5' RACE reads with MiXCR anew, one entry per CDR3 protein. Here the sample spans over 100,000 distinct CDR3 sequences, roughly 7.3% being singletons. The sequence came from a male donor with ankylosing spondylitis or in good health (not recorded which). V gene TRBV7-9 combines with J gene TRBJ1-4; TRBD1 might be the D (6 bases). The sequenced sample consisted of blood, either unsorted or a sorted T cell fraction (not recorded which). The CDR3 DNA follows: TGTGCCAGCAGCTTAGGTTTCCGGCAGGGGAATGAAAAACTGTTTTTT. Protein: CASSLGFRQGNEKLFF.